This T cell receptor (beta chain) was recorded in a study of early T cells in non-severe SARS-CoV-2 infection. In the study overall: Chains were unpaired, as sequencing was done on bulk RNA from unsorted whole blood.

Points from the study as a whole: Anti-spike CD8 responses were favored by VDJdb matching, which missed private and CD4 specificities.

This clonotype was counted once. The antigen remains undetermined. At one end the junction does not follow the germline gene, possibly because of a read error. The protocol attached unique molecular identifiers to individual cDNA molecules. TCRdb re-called the 5' RACE reads through MiXCR, storing one row per CDR3 protein. The repertoire holds about 84,000 distinct CDR3 sequences, 9.5% to 13% seen once, with about 2.7% in the top ten. Germline V gene data show CDR1 as SGHTA and CDR2 as FQGTGA. The CDR3 covers 13 residues. This sequence was found in an adult who was a healthcare worker with PCR-confirmed SARS-CoV-2 infection or an uninfected control (not recorded which). Source material: whole blood. The rearrangement joins TRBV7-3 to TRBJ2-6; D might be TRBD1 (5 bases). The CDR3 DNA sequence: TGTGCCAGCAGCCGCTCTGGGGCCAACGTCCCGACTTTC. Its protein is CASSRSGANVPTF.